This T cell receptor beta chain stems from a study of control samples from healthy donors and cancer patients. Profiling relied on immunoSEQ multiplex PCR, and the TCRdb table lists in-frame clones only, not all of them. The table includes 150,000 to 200,000 clones, around nine tenths detected once. The source material was blood. This receptor was taken from a man younger than 40 in good health.

The CDR3 sequence: CASSGSQETQYF. The CDR3 DNA follows: TGTGCCAGCAGCGGGAGCCAAGAGACCCAGTACTTC. J is TRBJ2-5 and V is TRBV28, with D possibly being TRBD2 (6 bases). The CDR3 totals 12 residues. The germline V gene encodes CDR1 MDHEN and CDR2 SYDVKM. V was cut by 6 bases and J by 1 base, with 6 bases left in between.